This T cell receptor beta chain is from a study of radiation and T cells in renal cell carcinoma. Turning to the study itself: Nephrectomy followed 15 Gy stereotactic body radiation by 4 weeks.

TCRdb keeps only in-frame clones here, not all; method: immunoSEQ multiplex PCR. The data hold just over 95,000 clones, with about 88% observed a single time. This clone was recorded a few times. As to time point: baseline pretreatment blood. The treatment: 15 Gy SBRT to primary tumor, nephrectomy 4 weeks later. After SBRT, blood was collected at 2 and 4 weeks, plus baseline. This renal cell carcinoma was of the clear cell type. The CDR3 has 12 residues. Germline-derived CDR1 and CDR2 are GTSNPN and SVGIG (reference sequence). The germline V and J ends were trimmed by 4 bases and 7 bases, with 13 bases remaining between them.

The chain combines TRBV30 with TRBJ1-1; possibly TRBD1 for D (5 bases). This clonotype originated in a man in his forties or fifties with renal cell carcinoma. The sample in question was blood, obtained from a patient whose treatment included radiotherapy and nephrectomy. CDR3 bases: TGTGCCTGGAAAGCAGGGTCGGTTGAAGCTTTCTTT. Translation gives CAWKAGSVEAFF.